This T cell receptor beta chain was retrieved from a study of T cell changes during pregnancy in multiple sclerosis. This clone was recorded only once. Sequencing was performed with immunoSEQ multiplex PCR; in TCRdb, only in-frame clones are kept and a portion is missing. This table has about 87,000 clones, around 93% appearing once. This CDR3 is 18 amino acids long. Between the trimmed V and J ends, which lost 1 base and 3 bases, there was a span of 16 bases. Germline assignment: CDR1 MGHRA and CDR2 YSYEKL. V gene TRBV4-1 combines with J gene TRBJ2-6, with D tentatively TRBD2 (5 bases). This receptor was identified in a female donor in good health, enrolled as a control in a pregnancy study. The source was peripheral blood, collected in the third trimester of pregnancy. Here the CDR3 DNA reads TGCGCCAGCAGCCAAGTTGACTTAGTGGGAGTTGGGGCCAACGTCCTGACTTTC. Residues: CASSQVDLVGVGANVLTF.